The 11 T cell receptor beta chains below all came from one sample that was sequenced in a study of post-analysis software for immune sequencing data. Study-level findings and limits: In patients, about five TRBV segments were more frequent than in controls, with TRBV5-6, TRBV5-1 and TRBV20-1 among them.

cDNA libraries of TCR beta carried unique molecular identifiers. MiXCR, run by TCRdb on the PCR reads, gives a single entry per CDR3 protein. The sample includes approximately 260,000 distinct CDR3 sequences, 36% of them seen just once. Antigen specificity for these receptors is unknown. The material sequenced was blood. Receptors originate from a girl between 10 and 17 years old with multiple sclerosis.

This clonotype turned up a few times. The gene calls are TRBV28 and TRBJ1-4; 10 nucleotides line up with TRBD1. Germline CDR1 is MDHEN and CDR2 is SYDVKM. With V trimmed by 6 bases and J by 7 bases, 8 bases remained unmatched. The length of the CDR3 is 15 residues. The DNA of the CDR3 is TGTGCCAGCAGCCGCGTGACAGGGGGCGTTGAAAAACTGTTTTTT. Translation: CASSRVTGGVEKLFF.

Notes on this clonotype: A much larger clone differs from this one at a single base, so this may be a read error. The chain has TRBV5-1 and TRBJ2-3; 14 positions match TRBD2. The CDR3 runs to 18 residues. Trimming cost V 4 bases and J 3 bases; bases outside gene matches: 10. From germline, CDR1 is SGHRS and CDR2 YFSETQ. CDR3 DNA: TGCGCCAGCAGCCCGGGACTAGCGGGAGACGAGCGGACAGATACGCAGTATTTT. Translated: CASSPGLAGDERTDTQYF.

This clonotype has more than one count but fewer than ten. This sequence joins TRBV27 and TRBJ1-1; tentative D call: TRBD1 (6 bases). Germline values: CDR1 MNHEY, CDR2 SMNVEV (reference sequence). The CDR3 is made up of 15 amino acids. The V end lost 7 bases, the J end lost 6 bases, and 21 bases lay between the germline ends. In DNA, the CDR3 is TGTGCCAGCATATCAACAGGGCAGGTCCCACCTGAAGCTTTCTTT. It codes for CASISTGQVPPEAFF.

The chain has TRBV20-1 and TRBJ2-5; either TRBD1 or TRBD2 may supply D (6 bases each). The germline CDR1 and CDR2 sequences are DFQATT and SNEGSKA (reference sequence). The CDR3 covers 14 residues. V shed 0 bases and J shed 5 bases, with 13 bases lying between them. CDR3 sequence (DNA): TGCAGTGCTAGAGATGGGGGGCCGAGGGAGACCCAGTACTTC. Translating gives CSARDGGPRETQYF.

This clonotype has ten or more counts. The chain uses TRBV7-3 and TRBJ2-1; TRBD2 aligns across 12 bases. The V and J ends lost 5 bases and 7 bases, in that order; junction bases with no gene match: 6. Germline CDR1 is SGHTA and CDR2 is FQGTGA. The CDR3 runs to 15 residues. The CDR3 here is CASSLRLAGANEQFF. In DNA form, the CDR3 reads TGTGCCAGCAGCCTGAGACTAGCGGGAGCGAATGAGCAGTTCTTC.

On this clonotype: A much larger clone lies one base from this, so it may be a read error. The J gene is TRBJ1-2, the V gene TRBV10-3; possible D gene TRBD1, 6 bases. Between the trimmed V and J ends, which lost 11 bases and 4 bases, there was a span of 14 bases. This CDR3 comprises 12 residues. Per the germline V gene, CDR1 is ENHRY and CDR2 is SYGVKD. CDR3 sequence: CAVGAGVYGYTF. For the CDR3, the DNA is TGTGCCGTGGGGGCGGGGGTCTATGGCTACACCTTC.

The sample holds one count of this clonotype. The J gene is TRBJ2-5, the V gene TRBV5-6; 7 bases map to TRBD1. The J call is uncertain, as TRBJ2-7 better fits the DNA end. Per germline, CDR1 SGHDT and CDR2 YYEEEE. CDR3 size: 15 residues. The CDR3 region has the DNA TGTGCCAGCAGCTTGCCGACAGGGTTAAAGTACGAGCAGTACTTC. Translating gives CASSLPTGLKYEQYF.

This clonotype was observed many times. The chain couples TRBV12-3 or TRBV12-4 to TRBJ2-1, with 10 bases that match TRBD1. This CDR3 has 16 amino acids. V lost 5 bases and J lost 2; bases outside the gene matches: 6. The CDR3 nucleotides are TGTGCCAGCAGTCCTCCCGGGACAGGGGCCTACAATGAGCAGTTCTTC. It is translated as CASSPPGTGAYNEQFF.

This clonotype was observed a handful of times. The chain carries TRBV9 and TRBJ1-4; D may be TRBD1 (6 bases). CDR1 and CDR2 (germline): SGDLS, YYNGEE. Trimming shortened V by 0 bases and J by 9 bases, and 15 bases separated the two germline ends. The CDR3 spans 15 residues. DNA for the CDR3: TGTGCCAGCAGCGTAGGGGCAGGGGCTTATCAAAAACTGTTTTTT. It codes for CASSVGAGAYQKLFF.

This sequence joins TRBV20-1 and TRBJ2-7, with a weak D call TRBD2 (5 bases). The V gene's germline CDR1 is DFQATT and CDR2 SNEGSKA (reference sequence). Trimming took off 0 bases at V and 0 bases at J, with 15 bases between the two ends. The CDR3 has 16 residues. CDR3 bases: TGCAGTGCTAGAGATTTAGGCGGGTTGAGCTCCTACGAGCAGTACTTC. It codes for CSARDLGGLSSYEQYF.

This clonotype occurred many times. The chain joins TRBV20-1 to TRBJ2-6, with 7 positions matching TRBD1. Germline CDR1 is DFQATT and CDR2 is SNEGSKA (reference sequence). The CDR3 totals 16 residues. V dropped 6 bases and J dropped 0; count of bases not matched to a gene: 8. CDR3 in amino acids: CSASPRQGSGANVLTF. CDR3 in DNA: TGCAGTGCCTCGCCCCGACAGGGCTCTGGGGCCAACGTCCTGACTTTC.